A selection of T cell receptor beta chains follows, all from one sample in a study of blood T cell repertoires in COVID-19. The table came from immunoSEQ multiplex PCR; TCRdb's copy has only in-frame clones and leaves some out. The data hold some 140,000 clones, with around three quarters observed a single time. The sequenced sample consisted of peripheral blood. These receptors all come from a man between 60 and 75 years old with acute or convalescent COVID-19. The CDR3 runs from the conserved cysteine through the conserved F or W. Fields, in order: V gene, J gene, D gene, clone size, CDR3 protein, CDR3 DNA. The D gene is left open where the match is weak. The size entry is marked missing in some rows and otherwise reads once, few, many or a size class.

TRBV5-1	TRBJ2-5	.	.	CASSVSLEETQYF	TGCGCCAGCAGCGTCAGCCTAGAAGAGACCCAGTACTTC
TRBV27	TRBJ2-3	TRBD1	.	CATYRTGLYDTQYF	TGTGCCACCTACAGGACAGGGCTTTATGATACGCAGTATTTT
TRBV10-3	TRBJ1-1	TRBD1	.	CASRRTGTNTEAFF	TGTGCCAGCAGAAGGACAGGAACGAACACTGAAGCTTTCTTT
TRBV6-5	TRBJ2-1	TRBD2	.	CASSYLGLAGDNEQFF	TGTGCCAGCAGTTACTTGGGACTAGCGGGAGACAATGAGCAGTTCTTC
TRBV7-9	TRBJ2-2	.	.	CASSSEGAGTGELFF	TGTGCCAGCAGCTCGGAGGGGGCGGGCACCGGGGAGCTGTTTTTT
TRBV5-1	TRBJ2-7	.	.	CASSTGLRFGYEQYF	TGCGCCAGCAGCACGGGACTCCGGTTCGGATACGAGCAGTACTTC
TRBV7-9	TRBJ1-2	TRBD1	.	CASSFGQAFYGYTF	TGTGCCAGCAGCTTTGGACAGGCCTTCTATGGCTACACCTTC
TRBV29-1	TRBJ2-1	TRBD2	.	CSVPPNSGSSYNEQFF	TGCAGCGTTCCACCCAATAGCGGGTCTTCCTACAATGAGCAGTTCTTC
TRBV28	TRBJ1-1	.	.	CASSSQGLNTEAFF	TGTGCCAGCAGCTCCCAGGGGTTGAACACTGAAGCTTTCTTT
TRBV28	TRBJ1-6	TRBD1	many	CASSHRQGTEKNSPLHF	TGTGCCAGCAGTCATCGACAGGGCACAGAGAAAAATTCACCCCTCCACTTT
TRBV19	TRBJ1-2	.	.	CASSRTGSNYGYTF	TGTGCCAGTAGTAGAACGGGATCTAACTATGGCTACACCTTC
TRBV6-5	TRBJ2-7	.	.	CASTLSRGYEQYF	TGTGCCAGCACCTTATCCAGGGGCTACGAGCAGTACTTC